What follows describes a single T cell receptor beta chain. The CDR3 totals 14 residues. V was trimmed by 0 bases and J by 6 bases, leaving 11 bases between them. Germline values: CDR1 MNHEY, CDR2 SVGAGI. Patients were excluded for autoimmune disease history or systemic immunosuppression. This sample is part of a study of OX40 agonist ivuxolimab in advanced cancers. Some clones are missing from TCRdb's copy, which holds only in-frame ones; the method was immunoSEQ multiplex PCR. The sample includes 60,000 to 85,000 clones, about nine tenths of them seen just once. The clonotype originates from an adult with an advanced solid tumor such as melanoma, head and neck, liver or kidney cancer. This chain links TRBV6-5 with TRBJ1-1; no reliable D call. Sequencing was performed on CD4+ or CD8+ T cells sorted from blood, taken in a trial of the OX40 agonist ivuxolimab. The CDR3 spells CASSYSVLVAEAFF. Written as DNA, the CDR3 is TGTGCCAGCAGTTACTCGGTGTTGGTGGCTGAAGCTTTCTTT.